The source of this T cell receptor (beta chain) is a study of T cells in Graves' hyperthyroidism and ophthalmopathy. Study-wide background: Initial diagnosis, before any treatment, was when peripheral blood was collected.

Concerning this clonotype: Given a much more abundant clone one base away, this may be a read error.

The CDR3 extends over 20 amino acids. Per the germline V gene, CDR1 is DFQATT and CDR2 is SNEGSKA (reference sequence). TCR beta CDR3 regions were amplified from RNA. Carried out on the TCR CDR3, a first-round RT-PCR used the HTBI primer set. One entry per CDR3 protein, called by TCRdb with MiXCR from the multiplex PCR reads. The repertoire consists of approximately 710,000 distinct CDR3 sequences, with roughly 17% occurring once and the leading ten covering less than 20%. The definition of stable Graves' hyperthyroidism was no ophthalmopathy progression within 18 months. The source is a man aged 50-60 years with Graves' hyperthyroidism. The chain joins TRBV20-1 to TRBJ2-1, with 7 bases identical to TRBD2. The material sequenced was blood. The CDR3 DNA reads as TGCAGTGGTAGAGATCTAATAGCGTTGGCTAGCGGTAGCCCCCACAATGAGCAGTTCTTC. Its protein is CSGRDLIALASGSPHNEQFF.